These T cell receptor beta chains were read from a single sample in a study of cytomegalovirus exposure and HLA in healthy donors. TCRdb's table, derived via immunoSEQ multiplex PCR, lists solely in-frame clones and lacks some. The top ten clones hold about 3% of a sample with under 150,000 clones, over 60% of them seen once. Source material: PBMCs. The receptors shown here come from a human donor in good health. CDR3s include the opening cysteine and the closing phenylalanine or tryptophan. Clone sizes are given selectively: once, few, many, or a class where the clone is expanded.

abundance | j_gene | v_gene | CDR3aa
once | TRBJ2-1 | TRBV19 | CASSIGWTNNEQFF
- | TRBJ1-1 | TRBV10-3 | CAISGAGTAWEAFF
few | TRBJ2-7 | TRBV7-9 | CASSPTSPSYEQYF
- | TRBJ1-4 | TRBV7-2 | CASSSAIRSRRQEKLFF
- | TRBJ2-2 | TRBV28 | CASSPRAGELFF
- | TRBJ2-2 | TRBV11-3 | CASTLSGGAGELFF
- | TRBJ2-1 | TRBV9 | CASSPTSGRNNEQFF
- | TRBJ1-2 | TRBV19 | CASNSPRGSEYGYTF
- | TRBJ2-7 | TRBV18 | CASSTARGQPEQYF
- | TRBJ1-2 | TRBV7-3 | CASSLGQGNYGYTF
- | TRBJ2-3 | TRBV14 | CASSQDSLLAGRQYF
- | TRBJ1-4 | TRBV6-6 | CAGGKGNEKLFF
- | TRBJ2-3 | TRBV5-1 | CASSLVVGSPDTQYF
- | TRBJ2-5 | TRBV29-1 | CSVEGDRGQSETQYF
once | TRBJ1-4 | TRBV5-6 | CASSLTGFTEKLFF
- | TRBJ2-3 | TRBV5-1 | CASSLRGLVSGGAADTQYF
- | TRBJ1-3 | TRBV5-6 | CASSLQTGSGNTIYF
few | TRBJ1-5 | TRBV6-5 | CASSYAAGIQPQHF
- | TRBJ2-7 | TRBV7-9 | CSSSPTGTKQYF
few | TRBJ2-5 | TRBV30 | CAWSVLGAIQETQYF